This T cell receptor beta chain is drawn from a study of T cells in Graves' hyperthyroidism and ophthalmopathy. It was RNA transcripts that yielded the amplified TCR beta CDR3 regions. Using the HTBI primer set, a first-round RT-PCR was run on the TCR CDR3. TCRdb independently ran MiXCR on the multiplex PCR reads; one entry per CDR3 protein. The table records a few hundred thousand distinct CDR3 sequences, about 14% of them present only once. Blood sampling occurred at first hyperthyroidism diagnosis, ahead of any ophthalmopathy symptoms. This CDR3 spans 16 amino acids. After removal of 1 base from V and 4 bases from J, the junction contained 11 bases not matched to a gene. Germline V CDR1 and CDR2: GTSNPN, SVGIG (reference sequence).

The clonotype originates from a woman between 35 and 50 years old with Graves' hyperthyroidism that later progressed to Graves' ophthalmopathy. Specimen: blood. The V gene is TRBV30, the J gene TRBJ2-3; 7 bases map to TRBD1. The CDR3 reads CAWSGDSGWGPDTQYF. The CDR3 nucleotides read TGTGCCTGGAGTGGGGACAGTGGATGGGGGCCAGATACGCAGTATTTT.